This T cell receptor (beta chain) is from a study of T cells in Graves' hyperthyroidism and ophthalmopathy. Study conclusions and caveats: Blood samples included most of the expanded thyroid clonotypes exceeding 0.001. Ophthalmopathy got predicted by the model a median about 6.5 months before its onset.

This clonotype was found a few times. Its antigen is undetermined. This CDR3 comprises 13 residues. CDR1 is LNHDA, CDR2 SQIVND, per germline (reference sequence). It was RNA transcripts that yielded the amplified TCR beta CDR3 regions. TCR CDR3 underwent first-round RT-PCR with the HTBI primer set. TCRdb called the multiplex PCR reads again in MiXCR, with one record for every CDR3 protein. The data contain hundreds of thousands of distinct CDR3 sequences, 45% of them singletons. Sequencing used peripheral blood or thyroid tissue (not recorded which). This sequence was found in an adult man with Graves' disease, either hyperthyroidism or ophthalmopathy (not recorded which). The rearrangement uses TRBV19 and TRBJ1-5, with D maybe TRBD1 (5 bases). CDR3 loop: CAQDTDSNQPQHF. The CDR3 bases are TGTGCGCAGGACACCGATAGCAATCAGCCCCAGCATTTT.